What follows describes a single TCR beta chain. The PCR used 60 Vbeta and 13 Jbeta primers. Profiling relied on immunoSEQ multiplex PCR, and the TCRdb table lists in-frame clones only, not all of them. This table holds tens of thousands of clones, 65% to 70% found once. This entry belongs to a study of cytomegalovirus exposure and HLA in healthy donors. V was pared by 8 bases and J by 7 bases, with 12 bases of the junction left unmatched. Germline V gives CDR1 MNHEY, CDR2 SVGAGI. This CDR3 spans 15 amino acids. The sample taken for sequencing was PBMCs. The chain uses TRBV6-5 and TRBJ2-1; 9 nucleotides align to TRBD1. The receptor was isolated from a male donor in good health and CMV-seropositive. DNA of the CDR3: TGTGCCAGCGTGGCCGGGACAGGGTTATGGAATGAGCAGTTCTTC. This encodes CASVAGTGLWNEQFF.